This T cell receptor beta chain derives from a study of OX40 agonist ivuxolimab in advanced cancers. Study information: It was permissible to have had prior anti-PD-1, anti-PD-L1 or anti-CTLA-4 therapy, and over 35% had some. Notes on the study in general: Both CD4+ and CD8+ T cell populations in blood had undergone clonal expansion by week 6 at 0.1 to 3.0 mg/kg.

Trimming took 5 bases from V and 3 from J; bases not matched to a gene: 12. The CDR3 runs 17 residues. Germline V CDR1 and CDR2: SEHNR, FQNEAQ (reference sequence). Clones were read by immunoSEQ multiplex PCR, and TCRdb kept only the in-frame ones, dropping some. Here the sample spans tens of thousands of clones, 80% to 85% being singletons. This clone was seen a handful of times. What it binds is unknown. The chain couples TRBV7-9 to TRBJ1-4; TRBD1 aligns across 7 bases. The receptor comes from an adult with an advanced solid tumor such as melanoma, head and neck, liver or kidney cancer. The sample in question was CD4+ or CD8+ T cells sorted from blood, obtained in a trial of the OX40 agonist ivuxolimab. DNA for the CDR3: TGTGCCAGCAGCACCGACCCCGGGACAGCCTCTAATGAAAAACTGTTTTTT. Its translation is CASSTDPGTASNEKLFF.